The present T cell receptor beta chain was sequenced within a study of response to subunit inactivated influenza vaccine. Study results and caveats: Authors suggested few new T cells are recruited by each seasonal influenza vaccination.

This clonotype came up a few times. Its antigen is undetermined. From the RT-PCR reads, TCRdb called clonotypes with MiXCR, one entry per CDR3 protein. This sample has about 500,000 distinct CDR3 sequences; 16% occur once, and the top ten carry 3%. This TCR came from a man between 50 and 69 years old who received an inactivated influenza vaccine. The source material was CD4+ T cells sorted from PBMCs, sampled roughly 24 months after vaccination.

The CDR3 is CASGGLPQREQFF. The CDR3 DNA reads as TGTGCCAGCGGGGGGTTACCTCAGCGAGAGCAGTTCTTC. This chain connects TRBV28 to TRBJ2-1, with D possibly matching TRBD2 (6 bases). The germline V and J ends were trimmed by 8 bases and 10 bases, with 18 bases remaining between them. This CDR3 contains 13 residues. CDR1 is MDHEN and CDR2 is SYDVKM in the germline V gene. Based on the CDR3 plus reference TRBV28 and TRBJ2-1, the full variable domain is DVKVTQSSRYLVKRTGEKVFLECVQDMDHENMFWYRQDPGLGLRLIYFSYDVKMKEKGDIPEGYSVSREKKERFSLILESASTNQTSMYLCASGGLPQREQFFGPGTRLTVL.